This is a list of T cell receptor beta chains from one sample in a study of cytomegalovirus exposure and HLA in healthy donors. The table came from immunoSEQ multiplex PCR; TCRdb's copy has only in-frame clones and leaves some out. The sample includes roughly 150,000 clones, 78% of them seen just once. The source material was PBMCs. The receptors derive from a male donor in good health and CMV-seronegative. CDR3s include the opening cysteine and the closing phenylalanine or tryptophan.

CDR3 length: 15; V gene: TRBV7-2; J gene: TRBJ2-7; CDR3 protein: CASSLVGPLSYEQYF
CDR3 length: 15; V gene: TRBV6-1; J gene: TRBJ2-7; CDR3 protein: CASSELGPGTYEQYF
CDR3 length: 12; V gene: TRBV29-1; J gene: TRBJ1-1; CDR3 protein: CSARGGRTEAFF
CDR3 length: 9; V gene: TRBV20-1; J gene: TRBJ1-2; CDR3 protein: CSALPGYTF
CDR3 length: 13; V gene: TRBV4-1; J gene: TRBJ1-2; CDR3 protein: CASSQASNYGYTF
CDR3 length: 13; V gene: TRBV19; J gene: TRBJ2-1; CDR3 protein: CASSTSGGGEQFF
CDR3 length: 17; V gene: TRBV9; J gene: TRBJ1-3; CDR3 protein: CASSPRTGTISGNTIYF
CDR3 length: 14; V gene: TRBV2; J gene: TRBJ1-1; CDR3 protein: CASSALRGWTEAFF
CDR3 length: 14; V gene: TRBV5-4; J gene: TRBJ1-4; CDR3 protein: CASSSDRVDEKLFF
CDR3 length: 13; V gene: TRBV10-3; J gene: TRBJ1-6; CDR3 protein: CATGRDRESPLHF
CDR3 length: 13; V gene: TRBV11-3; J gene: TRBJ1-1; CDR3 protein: CASSFTGSTEAFF
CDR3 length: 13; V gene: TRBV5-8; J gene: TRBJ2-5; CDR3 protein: CASSRDSQETQYF
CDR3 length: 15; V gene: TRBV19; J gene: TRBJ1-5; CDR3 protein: CASSTTGLANQPQHF
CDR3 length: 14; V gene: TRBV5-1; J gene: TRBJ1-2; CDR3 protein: CASSAGPAGGGYTF
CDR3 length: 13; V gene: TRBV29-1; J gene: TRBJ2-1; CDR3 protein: CSFGTSGSGEQFF
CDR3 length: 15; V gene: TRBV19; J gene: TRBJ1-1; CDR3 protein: CASRDRGSVNTEAFF
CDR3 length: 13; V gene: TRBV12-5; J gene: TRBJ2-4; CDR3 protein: CASGLVTGNIQYF
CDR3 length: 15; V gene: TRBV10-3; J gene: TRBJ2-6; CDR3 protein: CATERTGDGANVLTF
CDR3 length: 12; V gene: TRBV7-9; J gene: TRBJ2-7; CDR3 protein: CASRDREHEQYF
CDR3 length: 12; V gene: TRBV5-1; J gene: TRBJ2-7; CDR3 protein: CASSFVGGEQYF
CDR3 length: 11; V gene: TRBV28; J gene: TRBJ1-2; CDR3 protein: CALREGAGYTF
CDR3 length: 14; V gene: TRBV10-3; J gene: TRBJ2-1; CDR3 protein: CAIRPGLAGNEQFF
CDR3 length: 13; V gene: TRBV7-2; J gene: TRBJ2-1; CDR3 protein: CASSLDRANEQFF
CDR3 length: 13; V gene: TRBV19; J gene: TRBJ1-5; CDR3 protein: CASSTGSNQPQHF
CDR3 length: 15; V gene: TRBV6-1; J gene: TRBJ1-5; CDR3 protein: CASSDPTGSNQPQHF
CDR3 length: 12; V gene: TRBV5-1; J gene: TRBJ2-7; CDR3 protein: CASSRDRGEQYF
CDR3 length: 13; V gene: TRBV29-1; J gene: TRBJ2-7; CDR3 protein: CSVAGTGNYEQYF
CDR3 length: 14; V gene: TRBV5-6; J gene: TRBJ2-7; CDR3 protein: CASSSGTSGSKQYF
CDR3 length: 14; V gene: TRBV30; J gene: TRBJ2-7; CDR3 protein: CASTTGTGHYEQYF
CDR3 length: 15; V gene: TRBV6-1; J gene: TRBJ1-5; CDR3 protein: CASSGDLGGNQPQHF
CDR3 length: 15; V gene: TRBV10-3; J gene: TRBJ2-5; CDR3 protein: CAISPTPAGQETQYF
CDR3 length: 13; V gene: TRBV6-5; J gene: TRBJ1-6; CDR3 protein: CASSLKLNSPLHF
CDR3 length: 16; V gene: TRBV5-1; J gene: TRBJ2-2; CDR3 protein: CASSLPSDSNTGELFF
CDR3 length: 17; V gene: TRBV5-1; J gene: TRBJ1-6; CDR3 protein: CASSLGWAGGNNSPLHF
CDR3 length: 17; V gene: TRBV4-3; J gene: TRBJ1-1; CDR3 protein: CASSHQRGQVANTEAFF
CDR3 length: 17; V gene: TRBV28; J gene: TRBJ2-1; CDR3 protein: CASSSTSSGRAYNEQFF
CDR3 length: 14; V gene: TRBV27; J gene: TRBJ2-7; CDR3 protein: CASSGLTGNYEQYF
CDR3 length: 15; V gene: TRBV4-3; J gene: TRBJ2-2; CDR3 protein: CASSSSGTGVGELFF
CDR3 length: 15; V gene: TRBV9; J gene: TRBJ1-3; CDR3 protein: CASSPDTSSGNTIYF
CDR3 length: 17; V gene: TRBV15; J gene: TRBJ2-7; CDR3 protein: CATRDLAGMTSSYEQYF
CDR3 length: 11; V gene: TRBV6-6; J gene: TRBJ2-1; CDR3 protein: CASSRAGQQFF
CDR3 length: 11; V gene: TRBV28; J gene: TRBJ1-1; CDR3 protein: CASSYAVEAFF
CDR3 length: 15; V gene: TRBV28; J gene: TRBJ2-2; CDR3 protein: CASSFGGVSTGELFF
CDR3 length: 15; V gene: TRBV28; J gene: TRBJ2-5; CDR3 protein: CASSFRTGLRETQYF
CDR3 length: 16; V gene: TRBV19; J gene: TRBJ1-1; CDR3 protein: CASSIGSQRVYTEAFF
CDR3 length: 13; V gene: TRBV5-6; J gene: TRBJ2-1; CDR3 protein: CASSSYRVAEQFF
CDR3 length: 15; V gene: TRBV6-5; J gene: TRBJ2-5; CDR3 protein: CASSRGTSGAETQYF
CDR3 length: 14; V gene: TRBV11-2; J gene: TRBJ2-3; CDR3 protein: CASSLGGWIDTQYF
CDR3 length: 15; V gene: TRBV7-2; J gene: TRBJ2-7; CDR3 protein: CASSPHSSFSYEQYF
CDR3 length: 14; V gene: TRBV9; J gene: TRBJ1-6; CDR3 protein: CASSQAGSGSPLHF
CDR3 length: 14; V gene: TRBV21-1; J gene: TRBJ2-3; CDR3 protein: CASTTGRNTDTQYF
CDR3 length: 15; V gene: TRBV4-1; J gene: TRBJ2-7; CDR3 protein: CASSIVETGTYEQYF
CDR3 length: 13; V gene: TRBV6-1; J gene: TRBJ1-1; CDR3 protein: CASRRGQNTEAFF